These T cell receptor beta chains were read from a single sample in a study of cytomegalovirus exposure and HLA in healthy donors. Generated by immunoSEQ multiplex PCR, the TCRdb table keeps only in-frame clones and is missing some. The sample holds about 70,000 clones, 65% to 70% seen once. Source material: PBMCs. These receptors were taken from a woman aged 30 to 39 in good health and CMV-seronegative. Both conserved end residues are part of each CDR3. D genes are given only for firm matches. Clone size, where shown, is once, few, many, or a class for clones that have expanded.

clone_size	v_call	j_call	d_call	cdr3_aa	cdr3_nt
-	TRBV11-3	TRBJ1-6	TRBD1	CASSLSGQGGSPLHF	TGTGCCAGCAGCCTATCTGGACAGGGTGGCTCACCCCTCCACTTT
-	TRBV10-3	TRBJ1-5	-	CAIMSGQGGQPQHF	TGTGCCATCATGTCCGGGCAGGGAGGTCAGCCCCAGCATTTT
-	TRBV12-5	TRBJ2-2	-	CASGYVSGELFF	TGTGCTAGTGGTTATGTCTCCGGGGAGCTGTTTTTT
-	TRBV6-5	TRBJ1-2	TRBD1	CASSWGQSNYGYTF	TGTGCCAGCAGTTGGGGACAGTCTAACTATGGCTACACCTTC
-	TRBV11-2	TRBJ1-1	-	CASSLVRGFTEAFF	TGTGCCAGCAGCTTAGTTAGGGGGTTTACTGAAGCTTTCTTT
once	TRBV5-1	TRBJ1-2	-	CATNLLPRNYGYTF	TGCGCCACCAACCTACTTCCGCGGAACTATGGCTACACCTTC
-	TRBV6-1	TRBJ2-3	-	CASTTMAGAVDTQYF	TGTGCCAGCACTACGATGGCGGGGGCGGTAGATACGCAGTATTTT
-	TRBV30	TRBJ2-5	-	CAWKRGRVEETQYF	TGTGCCTGGAAAAGGGGCAGGGTCGAGGAGACCCAGTACTTC
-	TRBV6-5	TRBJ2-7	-	CASSYRGSAGNEQYF	TGTGCCAGCAGTTACCGAGGTTCGGCAGGGAACGAGCAGTACTTC
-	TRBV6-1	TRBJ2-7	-	CASRALGASSYEQYF	TGTGCCAGCAGGGCCTTGGGGGCGAGCTCCTACGAGCAGTACTTC
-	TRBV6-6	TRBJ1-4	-	CASSSRQDDNEKLFF	TGTGCCAGCAGTTCCCGACAGGACGATAATGAAAAACTGTTTTTT
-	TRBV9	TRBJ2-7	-	CASSVGQSSSYEQYF	TGTGCCAGCAGCGTCGGACAGTCCAGCTCCTACGAGCAGTACTTC
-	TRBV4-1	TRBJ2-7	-	CASSQEQGPVEQYF	TGCGCCAGCAGCCAAGAACAGGGTCCGGTCGAGCAGTACTTC
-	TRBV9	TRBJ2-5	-	CASSVGGLYQETQYF	TGTGCCAGCAGCGTAGGGGGCTTGTACCAAGAGACCCAGTACTTC
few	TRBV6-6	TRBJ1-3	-	CASGKGSIDTIYF	TGTGCCAGCGGAAAGGGGTCAATAGACACCATATATTTT
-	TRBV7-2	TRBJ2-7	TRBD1	CASSLMGQEIYEQYF	TGTGCCAGCAGCTTAATGGGACAGGAGATCTACGAGCAGTACTTC
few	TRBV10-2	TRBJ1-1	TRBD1	CASSERGQGSPEAFF	TGCGCCAGCAGTGAGCGGGGACAGGGGAGTCCTGAAGCTTTCTTT
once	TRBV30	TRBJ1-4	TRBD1	CAWGRTGREEKLFF	TGTGCCTGGGGACGGACAGGGAGAGAGGAAAAACTGTTTTTT
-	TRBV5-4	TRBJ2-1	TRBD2	CASSWGRGTSGLEQFF	TGTGCCAGCAGCTGGGGGAGGGGGACTAGCGGGCTTGAGCAGTTCTTC
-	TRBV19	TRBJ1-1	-	CASSPLEGGNTEAFF	TGTGCCAGTAGTCCCCTTGAGGGCGGGAACACTGAAGCTTTCTTT
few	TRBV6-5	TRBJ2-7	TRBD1	CASWSTGTSSYEQYF	TGTGCCAGCTGGTCGACAGGGACGAGCTCCTACGAGCAGTACTTC
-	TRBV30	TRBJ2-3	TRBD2	CAWSVTSGITDTQYF	TGTGCCTGGAGTGTAACTAGCGGGATAACAGATACGCAGTATTTT
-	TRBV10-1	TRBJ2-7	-	CASSEQEGNYEQYF	TGCGCCAGCAGTGAGCAGGAGGGGAACTACGAGCAGTACTTC
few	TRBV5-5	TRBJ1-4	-	CASRHDGSGWSEKLFF	TGTGCCAGCAGACACGATGGTTCAGGGTGGAGTGAAAAACTGTTTTTT
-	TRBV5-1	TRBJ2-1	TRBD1	CASSLVQGRYNEQFF	TGCGCCAGCAGCTTGGTACAGGGGCGCTACAATGAGCAGTTCTTC
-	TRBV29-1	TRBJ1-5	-	CSVAVGRSNQPQHF	TGCAGCGTTGCGGTGGGCAGAAGTAATCAGCCCCAGCATTTT
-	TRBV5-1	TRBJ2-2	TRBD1	CASSGALDRGSKTGELFF	TGCGCCAGCAGCGGGGCCCTGGACAGGGGATCTAAGACCGGGGAGCTGTTTTTT
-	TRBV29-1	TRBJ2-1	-	CSVEGQTSSYNEQFF	TGCAGCGTTGAGGGGCAGACCAGCTCCTACAATGAGCAGTTCTTC
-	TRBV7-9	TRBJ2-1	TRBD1	CASSPPTGDNEQFF	TGTGCCAGCAGCCCGCCGACAGGGGACAATGAGCAGTTCTTC
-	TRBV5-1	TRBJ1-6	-	CASSLQGTSYNSPLHF	TGCGCCAGCAGCTTGCAGGGGACCTCCTATAATTCACCCCTCCACTTT
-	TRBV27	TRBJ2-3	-	CASSLSYRFTDTQYF	TGTGCCAGCAGTTTATCTTACAGGTTCACAGATACGCAGTATTTT
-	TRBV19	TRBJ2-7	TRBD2	CATHGGALNEQYF	TGTGCCACCCACGGGGGGGCCTTGAACGAGCAGTACTTC
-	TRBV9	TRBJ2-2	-	CASSVLATPRNTGELFF	TGTGCCAGCAGCGTACTAGCGACCCCGCGAAACACCGGGGAGCTGTTTTTT
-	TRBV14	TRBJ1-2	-	CASSQVPQVLSF	TGTGCCAGCAGCCAAGTCCCGCAAGTACTCTCCTTC
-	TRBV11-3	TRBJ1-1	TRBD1	CASSKNRGQNTEAFF	TGTGCCAGCAGCAAAAACAGGGGTCAGAACACTGAAGCTTTCTTT
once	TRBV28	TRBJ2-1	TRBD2	CASTSGSSYNEQFF	TGTGCCAGCACTAGCGGGAGCTCCTACAATGAGCAGTTCTTC
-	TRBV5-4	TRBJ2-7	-	CASSLYYEQYF	TGTGCCAGCAGCTTATACTACGAGCAGTACTTC
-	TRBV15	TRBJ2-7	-	CATSRALAGRRGSYEQYF	TGTGCCACCAGCAGGGCCCTGGCAGGGAGGAGGGGCTCCTACGAGCAGTACTTC
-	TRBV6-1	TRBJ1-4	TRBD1	CASYRGAGGNEKLFF	TGTGCCAGCTACAGGGGGGCGGGTGGTAATGAAAAACTGTTTTTT
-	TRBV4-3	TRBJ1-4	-	CASSQERREKLFF	TGCGCCAGCAGCCAAGAAAGGAGAGAAAAACTGTTTTTT